This note documents a single T cell receptor (beta chain) sequence. What it binds is unknown. The record originates from a study of shared clonotypes between healthy human individuals. Study findings and constraints: Despite large depth, sorted-subset datasets appeared incompletely sequenced.

This CDR3 contains 15 residues. Germline lookup yields CDR1 SGHVS and CDR2 FNYEAQ. V was trimmed by 3 bases and J by 4 bases, leaving 16 bases between them. Sequenced by immunoSEQ multiplex PCR; TCRdb stores in-frame clones only, minus some. The sample has about 690,000 clones, 90% seen once; the top ten hold 34%. The sample was memory CD8+ T cells from PBMCs. Subset defined: CD45RO+ cells pooled with CCR7-negative TemRA cells. This receptor was obtained from a man aged 18 to 35 in good health. Some clones in this sample may be carry-over from other donors' samples. The gene calls are TRBV7-6 and TRBJ2-7; D perhaps matches TRBD2 (5 bases). The CDR3 DNA follows: TGTGCCAGCAGCTTGGTTGCCGGGAAGGATTACGAGCAGTACTTC. Its protein product is CASSLVAGKDYEQYF.